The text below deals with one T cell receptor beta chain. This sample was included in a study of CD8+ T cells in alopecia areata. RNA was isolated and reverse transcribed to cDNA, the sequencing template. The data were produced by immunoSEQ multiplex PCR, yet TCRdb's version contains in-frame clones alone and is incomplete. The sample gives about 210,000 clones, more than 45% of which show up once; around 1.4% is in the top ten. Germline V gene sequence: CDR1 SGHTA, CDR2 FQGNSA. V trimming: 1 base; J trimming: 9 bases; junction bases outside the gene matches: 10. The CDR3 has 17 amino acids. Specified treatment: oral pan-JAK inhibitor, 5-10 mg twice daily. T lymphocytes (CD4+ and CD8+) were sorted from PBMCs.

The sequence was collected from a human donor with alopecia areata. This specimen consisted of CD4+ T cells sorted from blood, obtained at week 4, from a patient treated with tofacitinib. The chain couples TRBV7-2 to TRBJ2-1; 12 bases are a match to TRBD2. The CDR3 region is CASSLGVWTSGAVEQFF. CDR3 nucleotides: TGTGCCAGCAGCTTAGGGGTTTGGACTAGCGGGGCGGTTGAGCAGTTCTTC.